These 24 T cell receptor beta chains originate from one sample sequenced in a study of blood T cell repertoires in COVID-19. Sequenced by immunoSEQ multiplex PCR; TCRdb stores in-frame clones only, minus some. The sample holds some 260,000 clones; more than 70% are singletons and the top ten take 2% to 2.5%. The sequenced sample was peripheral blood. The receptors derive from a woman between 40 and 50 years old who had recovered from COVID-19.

The CDR3 DNA is TGTGCCAGCAGCTTACCGGGACAGGCTGCTAACTATGGCTACACCTTC. It specifies CASSLPGQAANYGYTF. The chain has TRBV5-6 and TRBJ1-2; 8 bases are a match to TRBD1. Germline V gives CDR1 SGHDT, CDR2 YYEEEE. The CDR3 is 16 amino acids. V shed 2 bases, J shed 0 bases, and the junction held 6 bases outside the gene matches.

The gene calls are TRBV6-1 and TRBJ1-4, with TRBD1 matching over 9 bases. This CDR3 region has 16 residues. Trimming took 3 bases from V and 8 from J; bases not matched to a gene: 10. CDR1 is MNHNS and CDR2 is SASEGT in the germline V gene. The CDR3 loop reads CASSDRYGQGLEKLFF. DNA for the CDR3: TGTGCCAGCAGTGACCGCTATGGACAGGGGTTAGAAAAACTGTTTTTT.

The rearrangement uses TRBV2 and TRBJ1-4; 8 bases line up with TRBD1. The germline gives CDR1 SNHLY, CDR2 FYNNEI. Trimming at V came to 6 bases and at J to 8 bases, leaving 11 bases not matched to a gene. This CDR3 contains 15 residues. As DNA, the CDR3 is TGTGCCAGCAGGGAGGGGACAGGCCCTGTGGAAAAACTGTTTTTT. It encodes CASREGTGPVEKLFF. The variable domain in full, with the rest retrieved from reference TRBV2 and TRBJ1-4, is EPEVTQTPSHQVTQMGQEVILRCVPISNHLYFYWYRQILGQKVEFLVSFYNNEISEKSEIFDDQFSVERPDGSNFTLKIRSTKLEDSAMYFCASREGTGPVEKLFFGSGTQLSVL.

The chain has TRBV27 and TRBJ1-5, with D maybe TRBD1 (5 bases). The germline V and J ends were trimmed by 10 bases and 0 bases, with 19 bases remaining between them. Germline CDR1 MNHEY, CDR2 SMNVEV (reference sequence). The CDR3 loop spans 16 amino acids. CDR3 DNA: TGTGCCACCACTATCCGACAGCCTTATAGCAATCAGCCCCAGCATTTT. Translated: CATTIRQPYSNQPQHF.

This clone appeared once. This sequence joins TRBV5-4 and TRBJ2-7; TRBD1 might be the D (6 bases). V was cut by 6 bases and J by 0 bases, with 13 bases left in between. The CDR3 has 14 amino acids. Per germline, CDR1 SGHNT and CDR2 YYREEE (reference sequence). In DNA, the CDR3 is TGTGCCAGCACCTTTGGGACAACCTCCTACGAGCAGTACTTC. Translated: CASTFGTTSYEQYF.

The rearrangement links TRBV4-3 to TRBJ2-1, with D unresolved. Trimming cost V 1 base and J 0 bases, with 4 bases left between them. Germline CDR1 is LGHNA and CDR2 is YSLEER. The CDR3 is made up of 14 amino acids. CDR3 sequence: CASSQASSYNEQFF. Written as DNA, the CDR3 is TGCGCCAGCAGCCAAGCTAGCTCCTACAATGAGCAGTTCTTC.

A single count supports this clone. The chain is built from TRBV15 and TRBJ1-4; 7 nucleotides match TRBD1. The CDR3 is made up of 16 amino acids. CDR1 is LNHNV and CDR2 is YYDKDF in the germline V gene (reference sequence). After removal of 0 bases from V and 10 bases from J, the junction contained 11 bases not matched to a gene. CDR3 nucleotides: TGTGCCACCAGCAGAGACCGCACAGGGGAAAGTGGAAAACTGTTTTTT. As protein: CATSRDRTGESGKLFF. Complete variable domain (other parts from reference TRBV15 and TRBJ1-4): DAMVIQNPRYQVTQFGKPVTLSCSQTLNHNVMYWYQQKSSQAPKLLFHYYDKDFNNEADTPDNFQSRRPNTSFCFLDIRSPGLGDTAMYLCATSRDRTGESGKLFFGSGTQLSVL.

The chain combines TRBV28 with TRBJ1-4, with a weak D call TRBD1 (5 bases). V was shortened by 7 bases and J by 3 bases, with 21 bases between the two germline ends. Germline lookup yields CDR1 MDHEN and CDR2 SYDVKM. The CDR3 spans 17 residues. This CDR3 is CASTLQGWAGANEKLFF. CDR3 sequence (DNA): TGTGCCAGCACCTTGCAGGGATGGGCTGGGGCTAATGAAAAACTGTTTTTT. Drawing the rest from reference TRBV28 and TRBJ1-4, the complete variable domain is DVKVTQSSRYLVKRTGEKVFLECVQDMDHENMFWYRQDPGLGLRLIYFSYDVKMKEKGDIPEGYSVSREKKERFSLILESASTNQTSMYLCASTLQGWAGANEKLFFGSGTQLSVL.

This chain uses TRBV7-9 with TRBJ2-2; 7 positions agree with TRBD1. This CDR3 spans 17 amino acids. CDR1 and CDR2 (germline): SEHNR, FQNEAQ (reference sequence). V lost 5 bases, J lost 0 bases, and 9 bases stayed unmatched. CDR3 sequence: CASSLDRVVANTGELFF. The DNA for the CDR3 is TGTGCCAGCAGCCTAGACAGGGTAGTAGCGAACACCGGGGAGCTGTTTTTT.

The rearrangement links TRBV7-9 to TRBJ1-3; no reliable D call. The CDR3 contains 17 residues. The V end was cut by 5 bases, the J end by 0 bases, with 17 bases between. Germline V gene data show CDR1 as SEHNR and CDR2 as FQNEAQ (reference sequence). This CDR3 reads CASSPPNSFHSGNTIYF. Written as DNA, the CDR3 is TGTGCCAGCAGCCCCCCCAACAGTTTTCACTCTGGAAACACCATATATTTT.

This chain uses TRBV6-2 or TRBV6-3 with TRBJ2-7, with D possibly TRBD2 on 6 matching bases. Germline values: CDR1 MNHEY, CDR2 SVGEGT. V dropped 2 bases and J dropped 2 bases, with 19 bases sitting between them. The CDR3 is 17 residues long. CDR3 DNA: TGTGCCAGCAGTTACGACCCACTCGCGGGGTCAACCTACGAGCAGTACTTC. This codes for CASSYDPLAGSTYEQYF.

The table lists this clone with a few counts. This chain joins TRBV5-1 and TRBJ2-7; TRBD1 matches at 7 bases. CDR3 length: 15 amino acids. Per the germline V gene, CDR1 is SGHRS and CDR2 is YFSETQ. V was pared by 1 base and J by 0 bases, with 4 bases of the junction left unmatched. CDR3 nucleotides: TGCGCCAGCAGCTTGATCCCAGGGGGCTCCTACGAGCAGTACTTC. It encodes CASSLIPGGSYEQYF.

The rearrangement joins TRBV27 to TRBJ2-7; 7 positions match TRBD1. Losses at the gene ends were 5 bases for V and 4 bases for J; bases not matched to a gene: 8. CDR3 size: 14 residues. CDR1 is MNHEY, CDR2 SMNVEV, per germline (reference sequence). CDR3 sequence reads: CASSATGDGYEQYF. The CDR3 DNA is TGTGCCAGCAGTGCAACAGGGGATGGGTACGAGCAGTACTTC.

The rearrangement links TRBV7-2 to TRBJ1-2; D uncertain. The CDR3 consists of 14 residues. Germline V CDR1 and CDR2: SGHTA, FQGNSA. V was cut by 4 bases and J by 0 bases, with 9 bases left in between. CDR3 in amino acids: CASSSRTSNYGYTF. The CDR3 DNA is TGTGCCAGCAGCTCCAGGACTTCTAACTATGGCTACACCTTC.

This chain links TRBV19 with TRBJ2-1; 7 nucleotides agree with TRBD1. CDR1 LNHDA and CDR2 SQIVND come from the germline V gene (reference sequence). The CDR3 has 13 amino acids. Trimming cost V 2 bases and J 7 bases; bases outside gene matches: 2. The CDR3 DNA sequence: TGTGCCAGTAGTATAACCAGGGGGAATGAGCAGTTCTTC. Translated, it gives CASSITRGNEQFF.

Here the CDR3 reads CASGRDSYEQYF. The CDR3 DNA follows: TGTGCCAGCGGACGGGACAGTTACGAGCAGTACTTC. This chain connects TRBV28 to TRBJ2-7; 7 bases map to TRBD1. CDR3 size: 12 residues. J gave up 4 bases and V 8 bases, and 5 bases lay outside the gene matches. Germline loops: CDR1 MDHEN, CDR2 SYDVKM. The complete variable domain, with remaining parts taken from reference TRBV28 and TRBJ2-7, reads DVKVTQSSRYLVKRTGEKVFLECVQDMDHENMFWYRQDPGLGLRLIYFSYDVKMKEKGDIPEGYSVSREKKERFSLILESASTNQTSMYLCASGRDSYEQYFGPGTRLTVT.

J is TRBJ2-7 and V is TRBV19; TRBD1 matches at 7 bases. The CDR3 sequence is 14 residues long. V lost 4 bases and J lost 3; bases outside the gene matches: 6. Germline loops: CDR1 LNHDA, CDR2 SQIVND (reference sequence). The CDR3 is CASSKWDSYYEQYF. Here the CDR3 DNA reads TGTGCCAGTAGTAAATGGGACAGTTACTACGAGCAGTACTTC.

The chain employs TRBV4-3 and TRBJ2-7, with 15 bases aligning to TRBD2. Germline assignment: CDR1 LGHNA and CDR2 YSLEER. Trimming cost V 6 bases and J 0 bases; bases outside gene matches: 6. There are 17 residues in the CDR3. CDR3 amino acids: CASSRTSGGAASYEQYF. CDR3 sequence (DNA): TGCGCCAGCAGTCGGACTAGCGGGGGGGCGGCCTCCTACGAGCAGTACTTC.

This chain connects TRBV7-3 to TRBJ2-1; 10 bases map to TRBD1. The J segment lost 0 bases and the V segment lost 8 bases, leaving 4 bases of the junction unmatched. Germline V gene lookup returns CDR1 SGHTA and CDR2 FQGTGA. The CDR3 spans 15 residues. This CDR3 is CASGWDRGSYNEQFF. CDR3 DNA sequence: TGTGCCAGCGGTTGGGACAGGGGCTCCTACAATGAGCAGTTCTTC. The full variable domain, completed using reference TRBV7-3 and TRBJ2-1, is GAGVSQTPSNKVTEKGKYVELRCDPISGHTALYWYRQSLGQGPEFLIYFQGTGAADDSGLPNDRFFAVRPEGSVSTLKIQRTERGDSAVYLCASGWDRGSYNEQFFGPGTRLTVL.

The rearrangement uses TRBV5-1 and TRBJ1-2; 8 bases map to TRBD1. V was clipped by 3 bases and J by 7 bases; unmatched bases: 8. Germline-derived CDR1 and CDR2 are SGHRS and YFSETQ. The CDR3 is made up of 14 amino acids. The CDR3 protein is CASSWAGTGTGYTF. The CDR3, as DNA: TGCGCCAGCAGCTGGGCCGGGACAGGTACTGGCTACACCTTC. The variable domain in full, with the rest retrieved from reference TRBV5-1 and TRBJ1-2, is KAGVTQTPRYLIKTRGQQVTLSCSPISGHRSVSWYQQTPGQGLQFLFEYFSETQRNKGNFPGRFSGRQFSNSRSEMNVSTLELGDSALYLCASSWAGTGTGYTFGSGTRLTVV.

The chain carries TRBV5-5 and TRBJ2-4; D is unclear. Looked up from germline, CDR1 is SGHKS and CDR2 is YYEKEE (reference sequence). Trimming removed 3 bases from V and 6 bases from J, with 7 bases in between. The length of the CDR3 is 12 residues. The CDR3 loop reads CASSSERNIQYF. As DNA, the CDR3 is TGTGCCAGCAGCTCCGAGAGAAACATTCAGTACTTC.

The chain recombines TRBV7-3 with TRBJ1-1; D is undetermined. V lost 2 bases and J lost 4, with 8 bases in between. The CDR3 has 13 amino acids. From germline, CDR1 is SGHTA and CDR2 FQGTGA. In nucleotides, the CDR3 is TGTGCCAGCAGCTTATCGAGCCTCACTGAAGCTTTCTTT. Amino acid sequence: CASSLSSLTEAFF.

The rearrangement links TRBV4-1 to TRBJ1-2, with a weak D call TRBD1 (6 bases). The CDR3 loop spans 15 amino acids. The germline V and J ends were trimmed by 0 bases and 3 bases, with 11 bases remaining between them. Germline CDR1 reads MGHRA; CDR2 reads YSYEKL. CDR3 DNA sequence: TGCGCCAGCAGCCAAGAGCACAGGGCCCACTATGGCTACACCTTC. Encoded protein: CASSQEHRAHYGYTF.

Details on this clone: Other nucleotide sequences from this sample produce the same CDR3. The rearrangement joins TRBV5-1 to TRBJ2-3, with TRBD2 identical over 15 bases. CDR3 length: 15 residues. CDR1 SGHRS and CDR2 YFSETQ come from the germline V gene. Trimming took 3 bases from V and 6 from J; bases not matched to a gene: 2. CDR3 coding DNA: TGCGCCAGCAGCTGGACTAGCGGGGGGGCGGATACGCAGTATTTT. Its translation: CASSWTSGGADTQYF.